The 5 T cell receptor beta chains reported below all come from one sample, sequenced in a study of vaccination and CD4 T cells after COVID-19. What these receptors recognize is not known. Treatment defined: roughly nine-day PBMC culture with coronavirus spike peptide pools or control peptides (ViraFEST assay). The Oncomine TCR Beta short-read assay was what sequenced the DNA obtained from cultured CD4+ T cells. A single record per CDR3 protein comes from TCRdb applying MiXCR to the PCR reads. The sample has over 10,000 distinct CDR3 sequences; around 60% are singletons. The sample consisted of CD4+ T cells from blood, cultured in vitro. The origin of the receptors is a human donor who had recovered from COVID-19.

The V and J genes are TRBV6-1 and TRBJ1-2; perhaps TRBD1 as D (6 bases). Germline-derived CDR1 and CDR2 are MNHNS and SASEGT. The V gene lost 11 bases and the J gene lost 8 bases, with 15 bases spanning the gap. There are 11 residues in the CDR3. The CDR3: CASYGGGGYTF. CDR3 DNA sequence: TGTGCCTCATACGGGGGCGGAGGCTACACCTTC.

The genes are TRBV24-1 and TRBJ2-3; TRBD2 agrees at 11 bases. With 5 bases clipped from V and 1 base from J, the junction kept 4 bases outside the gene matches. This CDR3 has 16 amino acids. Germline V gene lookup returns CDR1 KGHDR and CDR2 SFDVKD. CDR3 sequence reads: CATSASGRRRTDTQYF. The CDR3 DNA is TGTGCCACCAGTGCTAGCGGGAGGCGACGCACAGATACGCAGTATTTT.

The CDR3 DNA sequence: TGCAGTGCTAGTTGGGGGGCGAGGAGCTCCTATAATTCACCCCTCCACTTT. Amino acids: CSASWGARSSYNSPLHF. The rearrangement joins TRBV20-1 to TRBJ1-6; D is possibly TRBD1 (6 bases). The ends were cut back, 3 bases at V and 0 bases at J, with 15 bases in the middle. The CDR3 is 17 amino acids. The germline CDR1 and CDR2 sequences are DFQATT and SNEGSKA (reference sequence).

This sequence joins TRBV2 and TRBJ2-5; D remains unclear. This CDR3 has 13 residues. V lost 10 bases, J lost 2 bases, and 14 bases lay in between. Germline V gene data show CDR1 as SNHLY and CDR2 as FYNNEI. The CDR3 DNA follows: TGTGCCACAGCCCCCCGCCTTCAAGAGACCCAGTACTTC. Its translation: CATAPRLQETQYF.

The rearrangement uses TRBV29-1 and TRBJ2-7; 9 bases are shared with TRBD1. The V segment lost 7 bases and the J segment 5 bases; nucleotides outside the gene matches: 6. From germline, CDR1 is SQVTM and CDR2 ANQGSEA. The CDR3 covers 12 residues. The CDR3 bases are TGCAGCGGAAGGGACAGGGCGGACGAGCAGTACTTC. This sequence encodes CSGRDRADEQYF.